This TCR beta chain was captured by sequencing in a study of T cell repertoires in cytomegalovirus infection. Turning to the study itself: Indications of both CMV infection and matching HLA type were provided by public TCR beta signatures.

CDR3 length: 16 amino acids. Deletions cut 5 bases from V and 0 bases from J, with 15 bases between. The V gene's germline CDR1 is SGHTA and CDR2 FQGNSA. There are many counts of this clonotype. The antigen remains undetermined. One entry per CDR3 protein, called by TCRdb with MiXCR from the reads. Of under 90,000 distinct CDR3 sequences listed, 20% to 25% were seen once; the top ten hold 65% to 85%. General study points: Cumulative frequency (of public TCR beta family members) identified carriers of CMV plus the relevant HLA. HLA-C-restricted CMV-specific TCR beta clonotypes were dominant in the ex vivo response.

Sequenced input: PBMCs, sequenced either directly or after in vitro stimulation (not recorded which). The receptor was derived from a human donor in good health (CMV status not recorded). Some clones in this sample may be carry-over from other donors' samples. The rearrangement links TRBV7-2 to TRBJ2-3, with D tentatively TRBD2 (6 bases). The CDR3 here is CASSPRWGVSTDTQYF. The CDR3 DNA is TGTGCCAGCAGCCCGAGGTGGGGGGTGAGCACAGATACGCAGTATTTT.